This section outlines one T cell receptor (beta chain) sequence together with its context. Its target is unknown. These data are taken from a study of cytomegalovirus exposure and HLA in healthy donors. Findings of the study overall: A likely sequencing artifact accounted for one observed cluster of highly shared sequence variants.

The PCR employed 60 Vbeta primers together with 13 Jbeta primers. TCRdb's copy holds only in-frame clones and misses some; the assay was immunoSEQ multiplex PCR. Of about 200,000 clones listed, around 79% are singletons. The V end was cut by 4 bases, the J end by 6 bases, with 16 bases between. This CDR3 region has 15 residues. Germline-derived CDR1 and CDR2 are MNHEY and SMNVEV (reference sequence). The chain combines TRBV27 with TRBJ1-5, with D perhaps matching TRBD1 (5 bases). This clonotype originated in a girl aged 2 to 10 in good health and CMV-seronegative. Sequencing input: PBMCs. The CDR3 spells CASSSGGRVGQPQHF. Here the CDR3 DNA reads TGTGCCAGCAGTTCCGGGGGGAGGGTTGGTCAGCCCCAGCATTTT.